This T cell receptor (beta chain) appears in the sequencing data of a study of blood T cell repertoires in COVID-19. Across the study: Collection of acute and convalescent COVID-19 samples took place in the United States, Italy and Spain.

V was shortened by 0 bases and J by 5 bases, with 7 bases between the two germline ends. Germline V lookup: CDR1 SGHTA, CDR2 FQGNSA. The CDR3 loop spans 13 amino acids. Method: immunoSEQ multiplex PCR; TCRdb's copy keeps in-frame clones and lacks some. The sample has 75,000 to 100,000 clones; about 77% are singletons. The sequenced sample was peripheral blood. The receptor was isolated from a woman aged 80 or over with acute or convalescent COVID-19. This rearrangement joins TRBV7-2 to TRBJ2-5; D unclear. CDR3 in DNA: TGTGCCAGCAGCTTAGCCCCACGGGAGACCCAGTACTTC. This translates into CASSLAPRETQYF.